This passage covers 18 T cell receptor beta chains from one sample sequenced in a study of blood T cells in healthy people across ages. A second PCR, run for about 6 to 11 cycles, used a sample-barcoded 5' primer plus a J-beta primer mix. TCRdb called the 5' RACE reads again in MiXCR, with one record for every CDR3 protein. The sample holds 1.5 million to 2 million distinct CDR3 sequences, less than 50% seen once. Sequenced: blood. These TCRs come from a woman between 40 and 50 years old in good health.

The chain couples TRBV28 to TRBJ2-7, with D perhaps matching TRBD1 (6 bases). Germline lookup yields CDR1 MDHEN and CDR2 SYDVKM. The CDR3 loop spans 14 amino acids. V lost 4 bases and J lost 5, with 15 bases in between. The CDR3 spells CASSSAPGQHEQYF. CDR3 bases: TGTGCCAGCAGTTCGGCACCGGGACAACACGAGCAGTACTTC.

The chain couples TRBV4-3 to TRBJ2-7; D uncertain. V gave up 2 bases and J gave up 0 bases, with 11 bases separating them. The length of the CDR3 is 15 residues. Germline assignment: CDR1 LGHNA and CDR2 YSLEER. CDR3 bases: TGCGCCAGCAGCCAATGGACCGTTAGCTCCTACGAGCAGTACTTC. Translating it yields CASSQWTVSSYEQYF.

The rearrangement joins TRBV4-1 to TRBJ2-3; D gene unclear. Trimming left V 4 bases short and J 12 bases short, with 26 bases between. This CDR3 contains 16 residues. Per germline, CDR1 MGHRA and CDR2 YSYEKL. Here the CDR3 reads CASSPPGRLMIVGQYF. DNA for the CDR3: TGCGCCAGCAGCCCCCCGGGCAGGCTGATGATAGTTGGTCAGTATTTT.

CDR3 amino acids: CASSQDSGKNIQYF. Here the CDR3 DNA reads TGTGCCAGCAGCCAGGACTCGGGGAAAAACATTCAGTACTTC. The V gene is TRBV14, the J gene TRBJ2-4; TRBD2 is a possible D gene (5 bases). Germline CDR1 and CDR2: SGHDN and FVKESK. Trimming stripped 3 bases from V and 4 bases from J, with 10 bases between. CDR3 length: 14 amino acids.

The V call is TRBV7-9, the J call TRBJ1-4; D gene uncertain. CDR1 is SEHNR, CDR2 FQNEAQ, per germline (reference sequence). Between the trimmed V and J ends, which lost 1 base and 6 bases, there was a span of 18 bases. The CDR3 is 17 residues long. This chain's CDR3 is CASSLVGELQDDEKLFF. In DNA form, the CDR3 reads TGTGCCAGCAGCTTAGTCGGGGAACTCCAGGATGATGAAAAACTGTTTTTT.

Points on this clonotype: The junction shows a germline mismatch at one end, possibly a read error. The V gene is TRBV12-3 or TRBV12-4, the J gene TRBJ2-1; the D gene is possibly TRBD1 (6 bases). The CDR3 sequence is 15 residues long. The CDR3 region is CASRGDIGSYNERFF. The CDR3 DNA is TGTGCCAGCAGGGGGGACATCGGAAGCTACAATGAGCGGTTCTTC.

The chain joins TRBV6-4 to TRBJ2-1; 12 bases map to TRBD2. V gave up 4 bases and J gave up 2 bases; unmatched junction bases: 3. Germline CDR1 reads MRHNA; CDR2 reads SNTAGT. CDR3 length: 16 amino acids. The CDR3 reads CASSVSSGGAYNEQFF. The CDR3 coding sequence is TGTGCCAGCAGTGTATCTAGCGGGGGGGCCTACAATGAGCAGTTCTTC.

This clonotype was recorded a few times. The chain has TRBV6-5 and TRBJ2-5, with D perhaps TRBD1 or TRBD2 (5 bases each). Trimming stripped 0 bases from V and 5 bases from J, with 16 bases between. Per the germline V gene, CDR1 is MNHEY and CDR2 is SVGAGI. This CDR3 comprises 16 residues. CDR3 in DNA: TGTGCCAGCAGTTACTCGGGGACCCCCCTCCGGGAGACCCAGTACTTC. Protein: CASSYSGTPLRETQYF.

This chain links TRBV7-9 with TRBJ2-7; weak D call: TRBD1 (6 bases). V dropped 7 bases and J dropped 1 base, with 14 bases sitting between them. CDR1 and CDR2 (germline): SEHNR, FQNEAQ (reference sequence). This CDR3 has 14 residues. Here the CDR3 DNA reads TGTGCCAGCACCGGTACAGGGTCGTCCTACGAGCAGTACTTC. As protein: CASTGTGSSYEQYF.

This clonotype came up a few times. CDR3 nucleotides: TGTGCCAGCAGCCAAACTAGCGGGGGTAGGAGCTCCTACAATGAGCAGTTCTTC. It is translated as CASSQTSGGRSSYNEQFF. This chain links TRBV12-3 or TRBV12-4 with TRBJ2-1; 11 positions agree with TRBD2. The V segment lost 6 bases and the J segment 0 bases; nucleotides outside the gene matches: 10. There are 18 residues in the CDR3.

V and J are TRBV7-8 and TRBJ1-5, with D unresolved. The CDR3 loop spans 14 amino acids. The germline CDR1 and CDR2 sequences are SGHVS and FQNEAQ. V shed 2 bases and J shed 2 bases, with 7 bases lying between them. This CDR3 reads CASSLNQGNQPQHF. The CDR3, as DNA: TGTGCCAGCAGCTTAAATCAGGGCAATCAGCCCCAGCATTTT.

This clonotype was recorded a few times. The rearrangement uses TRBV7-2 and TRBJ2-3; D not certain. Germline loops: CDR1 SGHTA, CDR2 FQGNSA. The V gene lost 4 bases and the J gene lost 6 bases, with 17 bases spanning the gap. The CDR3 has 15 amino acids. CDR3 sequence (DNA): TGTGCCAGCAGCTCCTCGGGCCCGGCCCGTGATACGCAGTATTTT. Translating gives CASSSSGPARDTQYF.

The CDR3 DNA sequence: TGCAGCGTTTACAGAACTCTAAATCAGCCCCAGCATTTT. Its translation is CSVYRTLNQPQHF. The V call is TRBV29-1, the J call TRBJ1-5, with no clear D. Germline CDR1 reads SQVTM; CDR2 reads ANQGSEA. CDR3 size: 13 residues. Trimming pared 5 bases from V and 4 bases from J, leaving 12 bases between.

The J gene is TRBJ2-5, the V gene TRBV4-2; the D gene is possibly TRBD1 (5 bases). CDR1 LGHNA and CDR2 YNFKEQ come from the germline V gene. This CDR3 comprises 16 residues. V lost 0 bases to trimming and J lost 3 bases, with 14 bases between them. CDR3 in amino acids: CASSQDMAGPEETQYF. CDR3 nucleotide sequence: TGTGCCAGCAGCCAAGATATGGCAGGGCCAGAAGAGACCCAGTACTTC.

In DNA form, the CDR3 reads TGTGCCAGCAGTACCAGCTACTGCGAGCAGTACTTC. Its translation is CASSTSYCEQYF. The chain employs TRBV28 and TRBJ2-4; no clear D gene. The DNA end lines up better with TRBJ2-7; the J call may be wrong. This CDR3 comprises 12 residues. Germline V lookup: CDR1 MDHEN, CDR2 SYDVKM.

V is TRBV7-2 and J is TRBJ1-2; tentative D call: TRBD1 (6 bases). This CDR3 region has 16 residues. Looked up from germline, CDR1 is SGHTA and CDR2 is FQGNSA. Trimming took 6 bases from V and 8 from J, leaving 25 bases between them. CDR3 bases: TGTGCCAGCAGGCCTACGGGGGGCATTGTTGGTAGCGGCTACACCTTC. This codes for CASRPTGGIVGSGYTF.

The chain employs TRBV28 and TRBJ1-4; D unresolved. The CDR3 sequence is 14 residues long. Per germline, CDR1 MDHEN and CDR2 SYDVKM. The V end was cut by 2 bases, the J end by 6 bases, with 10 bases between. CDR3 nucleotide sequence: TGTGCCAGCAGTTTACTCCTGGAGGATGAAAAACTGTTTTTT. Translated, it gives CASSLLLEDEKLFF. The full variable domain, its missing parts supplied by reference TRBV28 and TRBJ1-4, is DVKVTQSSRYLVKRTGEKVFLECVQDMDHENMFWYRQDPGLGLRLIYFSYDVKMKEKGDIPEGYSVSREKKERFSLILESASTNQTSMYLCASSLLLEDEKLFFGSGTQLSVL.

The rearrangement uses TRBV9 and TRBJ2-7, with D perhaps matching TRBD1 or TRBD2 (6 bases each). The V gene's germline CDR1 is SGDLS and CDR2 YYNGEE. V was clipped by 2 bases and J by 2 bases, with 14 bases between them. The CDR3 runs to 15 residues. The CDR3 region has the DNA TGTGCCAGCAGCGTCGCCCCCGGGGGCACCTACGAGCAGTACTTC. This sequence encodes CASSVAPGGTYEQYF.